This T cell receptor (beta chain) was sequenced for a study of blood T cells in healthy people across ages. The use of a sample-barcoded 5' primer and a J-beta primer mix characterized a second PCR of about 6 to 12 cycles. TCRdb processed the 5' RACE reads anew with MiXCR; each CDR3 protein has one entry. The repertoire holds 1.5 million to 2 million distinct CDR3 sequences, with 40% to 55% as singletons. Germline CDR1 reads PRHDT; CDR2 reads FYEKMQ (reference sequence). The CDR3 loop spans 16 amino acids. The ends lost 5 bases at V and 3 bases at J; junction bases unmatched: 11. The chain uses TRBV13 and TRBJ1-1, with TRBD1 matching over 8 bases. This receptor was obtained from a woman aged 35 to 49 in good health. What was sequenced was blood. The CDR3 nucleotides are TGTGCCAGCAGCACCCTCAGGGGGCGAAGGGACACTGAAGCTTTCTTT. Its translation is CASSTLRGRRDTEAFF.